This T cell receptor beta chain was captured by sequencing in a study of blood T cell repertoires in COVID-19. The germline V gene encodes CDR1 SGDLS and CDR2 YYNGEE. The CDR3 loop spans 15 amino acids. The V end was cut by 2 bases, the J end by 3 bases, with 11 bases between. The data were produced by immunoSEQ multiplex PCR, yet TCRdb's version contains in-frame clones alone and is incomplete. The repertoire includes roughly 160,000 clones, about 84% of them detected once, and approximately 12% sits in the top ten. The genes are TRBV9 and TRBJ2-2; D uncertain. The source of this sequence is a man aged 50 to 59 who had recovered from COVID-19. Specimen: PBMCs or T cells enriched from blood (not recorded which). The CDR3 here is CASSVGRIHTGELFF. CDR3 DNA sequence: TGTGCCAGCAGCGTCGGCAGGATCCACACCGGGGAGCTGTTTTTT.